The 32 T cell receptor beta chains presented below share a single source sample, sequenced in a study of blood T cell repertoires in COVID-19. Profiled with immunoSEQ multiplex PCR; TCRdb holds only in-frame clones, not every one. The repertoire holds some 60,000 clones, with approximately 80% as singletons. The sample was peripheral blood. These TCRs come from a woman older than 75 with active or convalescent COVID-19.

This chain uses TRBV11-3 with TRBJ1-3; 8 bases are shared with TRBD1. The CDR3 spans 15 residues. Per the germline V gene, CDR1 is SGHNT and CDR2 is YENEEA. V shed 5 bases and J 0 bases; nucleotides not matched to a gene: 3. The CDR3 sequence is CASSAGTGSGNTIYF. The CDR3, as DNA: TGTGCCAGCAGCGCCGGGACAGGCTCTGGAAACACCATATATTTT.

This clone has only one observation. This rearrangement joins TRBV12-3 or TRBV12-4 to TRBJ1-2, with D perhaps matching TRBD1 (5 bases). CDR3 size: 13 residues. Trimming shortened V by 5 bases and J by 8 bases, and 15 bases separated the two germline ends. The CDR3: CASSRTGAGGYTF. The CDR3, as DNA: TGTGCCAGCAGTCGGACTGGGGCGGGAGGCTACACCTTC.

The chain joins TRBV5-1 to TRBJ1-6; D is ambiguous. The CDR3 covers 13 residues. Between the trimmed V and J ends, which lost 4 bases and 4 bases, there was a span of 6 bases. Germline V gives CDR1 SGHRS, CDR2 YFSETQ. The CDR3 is CASSREYNSPLHF. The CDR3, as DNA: TGCGCCAGCAGCAGGGAGTATAATTCACCCCTCCACTTT.

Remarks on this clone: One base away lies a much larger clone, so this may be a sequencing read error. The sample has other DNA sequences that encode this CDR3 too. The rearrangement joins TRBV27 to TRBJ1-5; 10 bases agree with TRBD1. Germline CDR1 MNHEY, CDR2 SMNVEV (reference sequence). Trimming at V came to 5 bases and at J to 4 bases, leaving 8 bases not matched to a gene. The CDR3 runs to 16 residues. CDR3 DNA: TGTGCCAGCAGTGCCGAACGGACAGGGGGTAATCAGCCCCAGCATTTT. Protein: CASSAERTGGNQPQHF.

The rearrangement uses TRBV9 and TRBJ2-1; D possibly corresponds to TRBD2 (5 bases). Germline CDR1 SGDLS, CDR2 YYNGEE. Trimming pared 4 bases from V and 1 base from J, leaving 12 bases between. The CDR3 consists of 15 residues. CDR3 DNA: TGTGCCAGCAGCCTCGGGATGGGTTCCTACAATGAGCAGTTCTTC. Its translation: CASSLGMGSYNEQFF. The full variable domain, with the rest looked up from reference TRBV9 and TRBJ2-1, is DSGVTQTPKHLITATGQRVTLRCSPRSGDLSVYWYQQSLDQGLQFLIQYYNGEERAKGNILERFSAQQFPDLHSELNLSSLELGDSALYFCASSLGMGSYNEQFFGPGTRLTVL.

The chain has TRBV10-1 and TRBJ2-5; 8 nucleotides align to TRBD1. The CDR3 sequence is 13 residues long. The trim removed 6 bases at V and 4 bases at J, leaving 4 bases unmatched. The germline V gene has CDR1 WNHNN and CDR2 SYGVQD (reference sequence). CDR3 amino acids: CASSAGGAETQYF. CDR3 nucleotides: TGCGCCAGCAGCGCAGGGGGCGCAGAGACCCAGTACTTC.

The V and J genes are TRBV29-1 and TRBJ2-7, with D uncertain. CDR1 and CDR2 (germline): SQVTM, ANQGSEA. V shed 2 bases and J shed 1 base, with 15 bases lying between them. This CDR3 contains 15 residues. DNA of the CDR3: TGCAGCGTTGAATTGGCCAGCTTCGGGTCCTACGAGCAGTACTTC. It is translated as CSVELASFGSYEQYF.

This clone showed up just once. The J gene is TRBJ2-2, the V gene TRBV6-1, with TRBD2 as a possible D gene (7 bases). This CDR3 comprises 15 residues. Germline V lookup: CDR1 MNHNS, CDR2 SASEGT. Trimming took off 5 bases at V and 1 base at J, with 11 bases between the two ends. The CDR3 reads CASSSGGVNTGELFF. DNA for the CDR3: TGTGCCAGCAGTTCGGGGGGCGTGAACACCGGGGAGCTGTTTTTT.

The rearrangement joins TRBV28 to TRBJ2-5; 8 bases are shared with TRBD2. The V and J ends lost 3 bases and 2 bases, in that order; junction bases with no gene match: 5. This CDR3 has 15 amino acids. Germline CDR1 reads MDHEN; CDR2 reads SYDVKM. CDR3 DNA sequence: TGTGCCAGCAGTTTCCCCGGGGGGGGTCAAGAGACCCAGTACTTC. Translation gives CASSFPGGGQETQYF. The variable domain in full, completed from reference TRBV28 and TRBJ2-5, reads DVKVTQSSRYLVKRTGEKVFLECVQDMDHENMFWYRQDPGLGLRLIYFSYDVKMKEKGDIPEGYSVSREKKERFSLILESASTNQTSMYLCASSFPGGGQETQYFGPGTRLLVL.

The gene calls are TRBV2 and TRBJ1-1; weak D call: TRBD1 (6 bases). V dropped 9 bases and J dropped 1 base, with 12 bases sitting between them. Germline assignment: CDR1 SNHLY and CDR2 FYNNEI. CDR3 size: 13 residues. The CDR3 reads CARVRTANTEAFF. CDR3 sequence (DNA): TGTGCCAGGGTTCGGACAGCGAACACTGAAGCTTTCTTT.

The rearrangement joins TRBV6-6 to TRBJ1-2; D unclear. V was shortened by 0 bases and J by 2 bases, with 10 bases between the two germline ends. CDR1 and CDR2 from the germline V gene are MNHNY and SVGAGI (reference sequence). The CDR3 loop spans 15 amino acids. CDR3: CASSYSRAENYGYTF. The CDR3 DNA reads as TGTGCCAGCAGTTACTCGAGGGCAGAGAACTATGGCTACACCTTC.

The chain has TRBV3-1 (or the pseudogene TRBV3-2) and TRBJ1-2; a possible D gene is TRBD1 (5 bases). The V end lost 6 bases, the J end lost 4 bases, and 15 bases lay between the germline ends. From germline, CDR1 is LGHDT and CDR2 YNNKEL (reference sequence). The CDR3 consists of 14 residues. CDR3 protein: CASRATGVGYGYTF. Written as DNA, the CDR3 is TGTGCCAGCAGGGCGACGGGGGTCGGCTATGGCTACACCTTC.

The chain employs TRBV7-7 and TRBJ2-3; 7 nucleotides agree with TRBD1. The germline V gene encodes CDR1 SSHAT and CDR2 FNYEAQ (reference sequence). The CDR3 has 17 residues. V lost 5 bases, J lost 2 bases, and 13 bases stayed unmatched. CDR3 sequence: CASSPSPGQVDTDTQYF. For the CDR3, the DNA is TGTGCCAGCAGCCCTAGTCCAGGACAGGTGGACACAGATACGCAGTATTTT.

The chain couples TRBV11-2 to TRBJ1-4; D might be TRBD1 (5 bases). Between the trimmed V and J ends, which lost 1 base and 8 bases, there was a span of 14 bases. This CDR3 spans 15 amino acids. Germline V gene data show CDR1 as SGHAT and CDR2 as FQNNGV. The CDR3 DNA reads TGTGCCAGCAGCTTAGGGACACCGATTCGGGAAAAACTGTTTTTT. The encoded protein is CASSLGTPIREKLFF.

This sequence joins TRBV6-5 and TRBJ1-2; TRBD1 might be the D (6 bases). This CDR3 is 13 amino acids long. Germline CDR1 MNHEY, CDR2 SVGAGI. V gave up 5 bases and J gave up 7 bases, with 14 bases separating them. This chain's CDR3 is CASSPAGGRGYTF. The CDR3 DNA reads TGTGCCAGCAGTCCGGCGGGGGGCCGTGGCTACACCTTC.

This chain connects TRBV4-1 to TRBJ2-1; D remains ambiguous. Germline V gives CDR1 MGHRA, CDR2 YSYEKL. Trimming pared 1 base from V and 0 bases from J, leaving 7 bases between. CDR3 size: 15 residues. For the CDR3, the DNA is TGCGCCAGCAGCCAAGTCGAGGCCTCCTACAATGAGCAGTTCTTC. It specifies CASSQVEASYNEQFF.

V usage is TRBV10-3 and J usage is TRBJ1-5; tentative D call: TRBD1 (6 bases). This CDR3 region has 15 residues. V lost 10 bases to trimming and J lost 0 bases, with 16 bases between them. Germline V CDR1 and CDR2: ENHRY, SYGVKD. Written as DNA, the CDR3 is TGTGCCACCTCCACGGGGGGCAATAGCAATCAGCCCCAGCATTTT. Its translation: CATSTGGNSNQPQHF.

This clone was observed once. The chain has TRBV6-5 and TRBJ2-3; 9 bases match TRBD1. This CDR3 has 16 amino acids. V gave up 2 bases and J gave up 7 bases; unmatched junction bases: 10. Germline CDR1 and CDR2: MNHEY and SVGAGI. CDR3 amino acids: CASSYPQDRGGYTQYF. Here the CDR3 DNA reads TGTGCCAGCAGTTACCCGCAAGACAGGGGGGGATATACGCAGTATTTT.

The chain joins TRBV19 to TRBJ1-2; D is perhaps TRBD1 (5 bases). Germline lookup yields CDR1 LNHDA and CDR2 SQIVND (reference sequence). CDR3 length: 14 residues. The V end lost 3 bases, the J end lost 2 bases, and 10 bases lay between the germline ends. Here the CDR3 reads CASSMVQVNYGYTF. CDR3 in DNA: TGTGCCAGTAGTATGGTACAGGTAAACTATGGCTACACCTTC.

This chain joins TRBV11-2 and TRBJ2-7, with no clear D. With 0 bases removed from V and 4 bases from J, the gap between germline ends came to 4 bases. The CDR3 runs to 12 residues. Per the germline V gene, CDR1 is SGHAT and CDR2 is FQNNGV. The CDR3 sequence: CASSLDPYEQYF. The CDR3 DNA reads TGTGCCAGCAGCTTAGATCCATACGAGCAGTACTTC.

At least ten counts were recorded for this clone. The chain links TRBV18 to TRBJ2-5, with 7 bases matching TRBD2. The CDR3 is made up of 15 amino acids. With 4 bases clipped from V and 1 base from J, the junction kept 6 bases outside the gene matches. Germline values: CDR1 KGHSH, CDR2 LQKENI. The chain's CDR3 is CASSLLASVQETQYF. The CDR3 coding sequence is TGTGCCAGCTCACTACTAGCGTCAGTCCAAGAGACCCAGTACTTC.

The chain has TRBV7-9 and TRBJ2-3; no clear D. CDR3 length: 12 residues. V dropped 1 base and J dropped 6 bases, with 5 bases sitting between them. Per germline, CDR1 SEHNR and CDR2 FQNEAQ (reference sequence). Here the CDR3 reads CASSLVRDTQYF. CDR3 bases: TGTGCCAGCAGCTTAGTCAGGGATACGCAGTATTTT.

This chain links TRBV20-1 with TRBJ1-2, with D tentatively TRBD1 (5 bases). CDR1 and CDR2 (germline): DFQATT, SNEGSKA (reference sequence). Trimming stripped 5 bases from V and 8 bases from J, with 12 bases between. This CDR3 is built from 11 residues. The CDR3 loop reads CSALGGEGYTF. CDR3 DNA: TGCAGTGCTTTAGGAGGGGAAGGCTACACCTTC.

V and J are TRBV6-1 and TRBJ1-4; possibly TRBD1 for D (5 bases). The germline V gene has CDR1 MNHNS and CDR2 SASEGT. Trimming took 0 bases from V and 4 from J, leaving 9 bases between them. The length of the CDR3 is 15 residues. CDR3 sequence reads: CASSEAAGINEKLFF. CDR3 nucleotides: TGTGCCAGCAGTGAAGCAGCAGGGATTAATGAAAAACTGTTTTTT.

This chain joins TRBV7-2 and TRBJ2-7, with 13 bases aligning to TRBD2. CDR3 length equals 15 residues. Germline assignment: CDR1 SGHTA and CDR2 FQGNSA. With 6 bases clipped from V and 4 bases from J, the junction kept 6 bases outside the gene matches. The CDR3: CASSYQTSGGYEQYF. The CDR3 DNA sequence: TGTGCCAGCAGTTACCAGACTAGCGGGGGGTACGAGCAGTACTTC.

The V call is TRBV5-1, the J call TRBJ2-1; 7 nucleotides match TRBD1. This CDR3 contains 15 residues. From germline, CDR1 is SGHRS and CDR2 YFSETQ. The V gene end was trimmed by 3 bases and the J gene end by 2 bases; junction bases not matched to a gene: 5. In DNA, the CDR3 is TGCGCCAGCAGCTGGGGACAGCTACCCTACAATGAGCAGTTCTTC. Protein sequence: CASSWGQLPYNEQFF.

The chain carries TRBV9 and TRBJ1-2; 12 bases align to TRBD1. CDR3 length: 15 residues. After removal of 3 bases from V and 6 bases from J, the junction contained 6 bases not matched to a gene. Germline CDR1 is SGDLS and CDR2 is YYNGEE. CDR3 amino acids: CASSDTGTGGDGYTF. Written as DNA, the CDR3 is TGTGCCAGCAGCGACACCGGGACAGGGGGCGATGGCTACACCTTC.

The CDR3 here is CASSLESHSPEAFF. CDR3 coding DNA: TGCGCCAGCAGCTTGGAGTCCCACTCGCCTGAAGCTTTCTTT. The rearrangement links TRBV5-1 to TRBJ1-1; D unresolved. The germline gives CDR1 SGHRS, CDR2 YFSETQ. V dropped 0 bases and J dropped 6 bases, with 12 bases sitting between them. The CDR3 covers 14 residues. Supplemented by reference TRBV5-1 and TRBJ1-1, the full variable domain reads KAGVTQTPRYLIKTRGQQVTLSCSPISGHRSVSWYQQTPGQGLQFLFEYFSETQRNKGNFPGRFSGRQFSNSRSEMNVSTLELGDSALYLCASSLESHSPEAFFGQGTRLTVV.

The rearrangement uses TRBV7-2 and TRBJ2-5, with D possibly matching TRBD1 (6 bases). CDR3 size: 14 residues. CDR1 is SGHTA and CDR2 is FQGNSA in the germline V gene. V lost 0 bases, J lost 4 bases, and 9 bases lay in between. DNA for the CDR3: TGTGCCAGCAGCTTAGCGGGGGCCACAGAGACCCAGTACTTC. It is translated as CASSLAGATETQYF. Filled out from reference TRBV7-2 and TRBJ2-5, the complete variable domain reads GAGVSQSPSNKVTEKGKDVELRCDPISGHTALYWYRQSLGQGLEFLIYFQGNSAPDKSGLPSDRFSAERTGGSVSTLTIQRTQQEDSAVYLCASSLAGATETQYFGPGTRLLVL.

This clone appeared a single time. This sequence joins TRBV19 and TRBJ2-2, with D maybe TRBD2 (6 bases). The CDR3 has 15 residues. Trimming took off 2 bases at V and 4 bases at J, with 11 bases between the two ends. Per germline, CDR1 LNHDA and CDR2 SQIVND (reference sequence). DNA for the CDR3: TGTGCCAGTAGTATAATGGAGGGCTCCACCGGGGAGCTGTTTTTT. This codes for CASSIMEGSTGELFF.

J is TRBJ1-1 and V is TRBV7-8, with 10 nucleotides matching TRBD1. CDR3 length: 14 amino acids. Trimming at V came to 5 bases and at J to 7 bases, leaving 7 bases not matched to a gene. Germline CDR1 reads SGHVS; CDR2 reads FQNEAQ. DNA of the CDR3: TGTGCCAGCAGCCGACGGACAGGGGGTAATGAAGCTTTCTTT. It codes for CASSRRTGGNEAFF. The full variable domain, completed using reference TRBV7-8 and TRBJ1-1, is GAGVSQSPRYKVAKRGQDVALRCDPISGHVSLFWYQQALGQGPEFLTYFQNEAQLDKSGLPSDRFFAERPEGSVSTLKIQRTQQEDSAVYLCASSRRTGGNEAFFGQGTRLTVV.

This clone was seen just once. The CDR3 reads CASSGGTGSTGELFF. The CDR3 nucleotides read TGTGCCAGCAGCGGAGGAACAGGTTCCACCGGGGAGCTGTTTTTT. The V gene is TRBV9, the J gene TRBJ2-2; maybe TRBD1 (5 bases). The CDR3 runs to 15 residues. Per the germline V gene, CDR1 is SGDLS and CDR2 is YYNGEE. The ends were cut back, 3 bases at V and 4 bases at J, with 13 bases in the middle.